This T cell receptor beta chain came from a study of spatial heterogeneity in lung cancer. Study-level information: Each time, sequencing found more beta-chain sequences than alpha-chain sequences. There were, on average, more than ten raw-read appearances for each unique TCR and UMI combination. Study-wide results and limits: Coverage estimated for tumor T cells reached 6.5% to 8% for alpha chains and roughly 13% for beta chains. Higher tumor mutation counts went along with higher counts of expanded intratumoral alpha and beta TCRs.

V shed 2 bases, J shed 4 bases, and the junction held 13 bases outside the gene matches. Per germline, CDR1 GTSNPN and CDR2 SVGIG (reference sequence). The CDR3 is 16 amino acids. TCRdb independently ran MiXCR on the 5' RACE reads; one entry per CDR3 protein. The data show 1,500 to 2,500 distinct CDR3 sequences, approximately 7.8% seen once. As to time point: sample taken at primary tumor resection. Donation came from roughly 72 patients with untreated early-stage non-small cell lung cancer. This clonotype rates as medium-sized. Its specificity is unknown. This receptor was obtained from a male donor with early-stage non-small cell lung cancer. Sample: lung tumor tissue, taken at surgery. V usage is TRBV30 and J usage is TRBJ2-5; 7 bases match TRBD1. The CDR3, as DNA: TGTGCCTGGAGTAGGATGGACAGGCCCCCGCGAGAGACCCAGTACTTC. It codes for CAWSRMDRPPRETQYF.